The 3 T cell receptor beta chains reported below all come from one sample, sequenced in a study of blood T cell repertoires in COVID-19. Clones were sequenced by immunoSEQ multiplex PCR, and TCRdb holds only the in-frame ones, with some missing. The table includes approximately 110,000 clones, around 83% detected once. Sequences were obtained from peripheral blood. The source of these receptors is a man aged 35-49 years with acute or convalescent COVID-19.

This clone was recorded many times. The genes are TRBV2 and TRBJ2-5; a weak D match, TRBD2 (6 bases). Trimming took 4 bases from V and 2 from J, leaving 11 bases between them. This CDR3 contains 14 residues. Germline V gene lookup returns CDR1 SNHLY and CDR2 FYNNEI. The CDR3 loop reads CASSGGTQQETQYF. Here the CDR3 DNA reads TGTGCCAGCAGTGGGGGGACTCAGCAAGAGACCCAGTACTTC.

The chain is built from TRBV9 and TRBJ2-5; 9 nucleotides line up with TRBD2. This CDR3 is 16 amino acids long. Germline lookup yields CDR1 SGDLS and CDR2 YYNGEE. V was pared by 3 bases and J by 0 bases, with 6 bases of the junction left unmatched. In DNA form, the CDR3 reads TGTGCCAGCAGCGCTGAGGCGGGGGGGTACCAAGAGACCCAGTACTTC. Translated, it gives CASSAEAGGYQETQYF. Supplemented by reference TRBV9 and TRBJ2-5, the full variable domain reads DSGVTQTPKHLITATGQRVTLRCSPRSGDLSVYWYQQSLDQGLQFLIQYYNGEERAKGNILERFSAQQFPDLHSELNLSSLELGDSALYFCASSAEAGGYQETQYFGPGTRLLVL.

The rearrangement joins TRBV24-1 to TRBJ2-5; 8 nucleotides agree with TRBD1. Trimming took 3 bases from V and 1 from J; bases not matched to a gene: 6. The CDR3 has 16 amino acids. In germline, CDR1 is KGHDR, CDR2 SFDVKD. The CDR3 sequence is CATSDRDRGFQETQYF. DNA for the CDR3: TGTGCCACCAGTGATCGCGACAGGGGTTTCCAAGAGACCCAGTACTTC.